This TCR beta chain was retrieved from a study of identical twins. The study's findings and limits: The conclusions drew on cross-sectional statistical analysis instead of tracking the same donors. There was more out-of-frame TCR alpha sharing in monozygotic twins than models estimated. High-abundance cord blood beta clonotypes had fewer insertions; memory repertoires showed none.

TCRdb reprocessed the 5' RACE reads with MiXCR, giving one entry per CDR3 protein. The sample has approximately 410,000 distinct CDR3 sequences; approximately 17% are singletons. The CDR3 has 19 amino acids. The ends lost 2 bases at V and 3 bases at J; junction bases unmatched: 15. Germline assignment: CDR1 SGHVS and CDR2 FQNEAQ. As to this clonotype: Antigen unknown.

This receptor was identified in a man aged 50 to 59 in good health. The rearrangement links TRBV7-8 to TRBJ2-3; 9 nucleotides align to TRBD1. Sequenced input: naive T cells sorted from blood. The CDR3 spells CASSLFVNRGRFLTDTQYF. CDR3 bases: TGTGCCAGCAGCTTATTTGTGAACAGGGGGCGCTTTTTGACAGATACGCAGTATTTT.